These T cell receptor beta chains were read from a single sample in a study of blood T cell repertoires in COVID-19. Here immunoSEQ multiplex PCR was the method, and the copy in TCRdb shows in-frame clones only, minus some. The table lists about 400,000 clones, around 87% of them singletons. Sequencing used PBMCs or T cells enriched from blood (not recorded which). These receptors were taken from a middle-aged man in a cohort exposed to, infected with or recovered from COVID-19 (not recorded which). Both conserved end residues are part of each CDR3. The D gene is left open where the match is weak. A row's size may be missing; if present it is once, few, many or a size class.

clone_size: .; j_call: TRBJ1-2; cdr3_length: 15; d_call: TRBD1; v_call: TRBV9; cdr3_nt: TGTGCCAGCAGCGTAGGGGGACAGTATAACTATGGCTACACCTTC; cdr3_aa: CASSVGGQYNYGYTF
clone_size: .; j_call: TRBJ1-3; cdr3_length: 13; d_call: .; v_call: TRBV7-3; cdr3_nt: TGTGCCAGCAGCTTAACGGAGGGAAACACCATATATTTT; cdr3_aa: CASSLTEGNTIYF
clone_size: .; j_call: TRBJ1-5; cdr3_length: 13; d_call: .; v_call: TRBV5-1; cdr3_nt: TGCGCCAGCAGCTTCGAAGGGAGGCAGCCCCAGCATTTT; cdr3_aa: CASSFEGRQPQHF
clone_size: few; j_call: TRBJ2-1; cdr3_length: 15; d_call: .; v_call: TRBV11-2; cdr3_nt: TGTGCCAGCAGCTTAACGACTAGTCGCTACAATGAGCAGTTCTTC; cdr3_aa: CASSLTTSRYNEQFF
clone_size: .; j_call: TRBJ1-4; cdr3_length: 13; d_call: .; v_call: TRBV10-1; cdr3_nt: TGCGCCAGCAGTCCCAGGCTCAATGAAAAACTGTTTTTT; cdr3_aa: CASSPRLNEKLFF
clone_size: .; j_call: TRBJ2-7; cdr3_length: 15; d_call: .; v_call: TRBV19; cdr3_nt: TGTGCCAGTAGTATAAAGGCGAGCGCTCCCTACGAGCAGTACTTC; cdr3_aa: CASSIKASAPYEQYF
clone_size: .; j_call: TRBJ1-4; cdr3_length: 13; d_call: TRBD1; v_call: TRBV30; cdr3_nt: TGTGCCTGGAGTAGCCAGGGGGGTGAAAAACTGTTTTTT; cdr3_aa: CAWSSQGGEKLFF
clone_size: .; j_call: TRBJ2-1; cdr3_length: 15; d_call: .; v_call: TRBV29-1; cdr3_nt: TGCAGCGTTGAAGGTATGGGAGGCACCTACAATGAGCAGTTCTTC; cdr3_aa: CSVEGMGGTYNEQFF
clone_size: .; j_call: TRBJ2-7; cdr3_length: 14; d_call: .; v_call: TRBV29-1; cdr3_nt: TGCAGCGTTGCCGGCAACGAACAGGGTTACGAGCAGTACTTC; cdr3_aa: CSVAGNEQGYEQYF
clone_size: .; j_call: TRBJ1-1; cdr3_length: 16; d_call: .; v_call: TRBV5-1; cdr3_nt: TGCGCCAGCAGCTTCCCCCCGGGGGGTATGAACACTGAAGCTTTCTTT; cdr3_aa: CASSFPPGGMNTEAFF
clone_size: .; j_call: TRBJ1-1; cdr3_length: 13; d_call: .; v_call: TRBV2; cdr3_nt: TGTGCCAGCAGTGAAAACAGAAACACTGAAGCTTTCTTT; cdr3_aa: CASSENRNTEAFF
clone_size: once; j_call: TRBJ2-2; cdr3_length: 15; d_call: TRBD1; v_call: TRBV7-3; cdr3_nt: TGTGCCAGCAGCGGACAGGGTGGTCACACCGGGGAGCTGTTTTTT; cdr3_aa: CASSGQGGHTGELFF
clone_size: .; j_call: TRBJ2-2; cdr3_length: 13; d_call: .; v_call: TRBV30; cdr3_nt: TGTGCCTGGAGTGTACAGGTGGATAGGGAGCTGTTTTTT; cdr3_aa: CAWSVQVDRELFF
clone_size: .; j_call: TRBJ2-5; cdr3_length: 15; d_call: .; v_call: TRBV7-6; cdr3_nt: TGTGCCAGCAGCTCGGGAGCCGGGACCCAAGAGACCCAGTACTTC; cdr3_aa: CASSSGAGTQETQYF
clone_size: .; j_call: TRBJ2-1; cdr3_length: 16; d_call: TRBD2; v_call: TRBV18; cdr3_nt: TGTGCCAGCTCACCACAAAGCGGGACCTCCTACAATGAGCAGTTCTTC; cdr3_aa: CASSPQSGTSYNEQFF
clone_size: .; j_call: TRBJ2-7; cdr3_length: 13; d_call: TRBD1; v_call: TRBV2; cdr3_nt: TGTGCCAGCATTCGAGACAGGGAATACGAGCAGTACTTC; cdr3_aa: CASIRDREYEQYF
clone_size: .; j_call: TRBJ2-1; cdr3_length: 14; d_call: TRBD1; v_call: TRBV6-5; cdr3_nt: TGTGCCAGCGCGCGGACAGGGGGCATCGATGAGCAGTTCTTC; cdr3_aa: CASARTGGIDEQFF
clone_size: once; j_call: TRBJ2-1; cdr3_length: 16; d_call: TRBD2; v_call: TRBV5-1; cdr3_nt: TGCGCCAGCAGCCCCGCGACTAGCGGGACGTACAATGAGCAGTTCTTC; cdr3_aa: CASSPATSGTYNEQFF
clone_size: .; j_call: TRBJ1-1; cdr3_length: 16; d_call: .; v_call: TRBV5-4; cdr3_nt: TGTGCCAGCAGTTTAGACAGGTTCAGCCCGAACACTGAAGCTTTCTTT; cdr3_aa: CASSLDRFSPNTEAFF
clone_size: .; j_call: TRBJ2-1; cdr3_length: 16; d_call: TRBD2; v_call: TRBV27; cdr3_nt: TGTGCCAGCAGACCACCAAGCGGGAGGGTCCGAAATGAGCAGTTCTTC; cdr3_aa: CASRPPSGRVRNEQFF
clone_size: .; j_call: TRBJ2-7; cdr3_length: 14; d_call: TRBD1; v_call: TRBV19; cdr3_nt: TGTGCCAGTAGTACTCCGGGACAGCCTTACGAGCAGTACTTC; cdr3_aa: CASSTPGQPYEQYF
clone_size: .; j_call: TRBJ2-7; cdr3_length: 15; d_call: TRBD1; v_call: TRBV18; cdr3_nt: TGTGCCAGCTCACCGGGACAGGCCCTTATTGGCGAGCAGTACTTC; cdr3_aa: CASSPGQALIGEQYF
clone_size: .; j_call: TRBJ2-1; cdr3_length: 14; d_call: TRBD1; v_call: TRBV12-5; cdr3_nt: TGTGCTAGTGGCAGAAGACAGGGGGCAAATGAGCAGTTCTTC; cdr3_aa: CASGRRQGANEQFF
clone_size: .; j_call: TRBJ1-6; cdr3_length: 13; d_call: .; v_call: TRBV28; cdr3_nt: TGTGCCAGCTGTCTAGACGCGGATTCACCCCTCCACTTT; cdr3_aa: CASCLDADSPLHF
clone_size: .; j_call: TRBJ2-1; cdr3_length: 15; d_call: TRBD1; v_call: TRBV9; cdr3_nt: TGTGCCAGCAGCGTGACAGGGCACTTCTACAATGAGCAGTTCTTC; cdr3_aa: CASSVTGHFYNEQFF
clone_size: once; j_call: TRBJ2-7; cdr3_length: 14; d_call: TRBD2; v_call: TRBV27; cdr3_nt: TGTGCCAGCAGTTTCGGCGGGGGTACCTACGAGCAGTACTTC; cdr3_aa: CASSFGGGTYEQYF
clone_size: .; j_call: TRBJ2-5; cdr3_length: 12; d_call: TRBD1; v_call: TRBV19; cdr3_nt: TGTGCCAGTAGCGACAGGGAAGAGACCCAGTACTTC; cdr3_aa: CASSDREETQYF
clone_size: .; j_call: TRBJ1-5; cdr3_length: 14; d_call: TRBD1; v_call: TRBV6-1; cdr3_nt: TGTGCCAGCAGTGACGACAGGGGCCTGAAGCCCCAGCATTTT; cdr3_aa: CASSDDRGLKPQHF
clone_size: .; j_call: TRBJ2-1; cdr3_length: 17; d_call: TRBD2; v_call: TRBV9; cdr3_nt: TGTGCCAGCAGCTCTAGCTGGGGGACTAGCGGGTACAATGAGCAGTTCTTC; cdr3_aa: CASSSSWGTSGYNEQFF
clone_size: .; j_call: TRBJ2-2; cdr3_length: 16; d_call: TRBD2; v_call: TRBV7-2; cdr3_nt: TGTGCCAGCAGCTTAACATTTGCGGGAGCGGGCGGGGAGCTGTTTTTT; cdr3_aa: CASSLTFAGAGGELFF
clone_size: .; j_call: TRBJ2-7; cdr3_length: 11; d_call: .; v_call: TRBV7-2; cdr3_nt: TGTGCCAGCAGCCCTTCGGTTAAGCAGTACTTC; cdr3_aa: CASSPSVKQYF
clone_size: .; j_call: TRBJ2-7; cdr3_length: 14; d_call: .; v_call: TRBV5-4; cdr3_nt: TGTGCCAGCAGCCACCAGGACAGATCTTCTGGGCAGTACTTC; cdr3_aa: CASSHQDRSSGQYF
clone_size: .; j_call: TRBJ2-3; cdr3_length: 13; d_call: TRBD2; v_call: TRBV10-2; cdr3_nt: TGCGCCACACTAGCGGAACCCCTCGATACGCAGTATTTT; cdr3_aa: CATLAEPLDTQYF
clone_size: .; j_call: TRBJ2-7; cdr3_length: 15; d_call: TRBD2; v_call: TRBV5-1; cdr3_nt: TGCGCCAGCAGCTTGACTAGCGGGAGCGAATACGAGCAGTACTTC; cdr3_aa: CASSLTSGSEYEQYF
clone_size: .; j_call: TRBJ2-1; cdr3_length: 20; d_call: .; v_call: TRBV1; cdr3_nt: TGCACCAGCAGCCCCGAAGGCCCTAGCGGGAGGGGACGCTCCTACAATGAGCAGTTCTTC; cdr3_aa: CTSSPEGPSGRGRSYNEQFF
clone_size: .; j_call: TRBJ1-2; cdr3_length: 14; d_call: TRBD1; v_call: TRBV9; cdr3_nt: TGTGCCAGCAGCCGAGACAGGGGCGACTATGGCTACACCTTC; cdr3_aa: CASSRDRGDYGYTF
clone_size: .; j_call: TRBJ2-7; cdr3_length: 15; d_call: TRBD2; v_call: TRBV5-5; cdr3_nt: TGTGCCAGCAGCTTGGGACTAGCGCGCACATACGAGCAGTACTTC; cdr3_aa: CASSLGLARTYEQYF
clone_size: .; j_call: TRBJ2-7; cdr3_length: 14; d_call: TRBD2; v_call: TRBV18; cdr3_nt: TGTGCCAGCTCACCGCCTAGCGGTCCCTACGAGCAGTACTTC; cdr3_aa: CASSPPSGPYEQYF
clone_size: .; j_call: TRBJ2-1; cdr3_length: 15; d_call: TRBD2; v_call: TRBV19; cdr3_nt: TGTGCCAGTAGTATCGCTAGCGGGGGCCCAAATGAGCAGTTCTTC; cdr3_aa: CASSIASGGPNEQFF
clone_size: .; j_call: TRBJ2-3; cdr3_length: 15; d_call: TRBD1; v_call: TRBV12-5; cdr3_nt: TGTGCTAGTGGCTCGGACAGGGGGTTGTCGGATACGCAGTATTTT; cdr3_aa: CASGSDRGLSDTQYF
clone_size: .; j_call: TRBJ1-6; cdr3_length: 17; d_call: .; v_call: TRBV7-8; cdr3_nt: TGTGCCAGCAGCTTAGGCTCCGGGGGAAGGGATAATTCACCCCTCCACTTT; cdr3_aa: CASSLGSGGRDNSPLHF
clone_size: .; j_call: TRBJ2-1; cdr3_length: 13; d_call: .; v_call: TRBV14; cdr3_nt: TGTGCCAGCAGCCAAGTACCGGGCAATGAGCAGTTCTTC; cdr3_aa: CASSQVPGNEQFF
clone_size: .; j_call: TRBJ2-1; cdr3_length: 14; d_call: .; v_call: TRBV6-5; cdr3_nt: TGTGCCAGCAGGCTCCGGGACACGTTCGGCGAGCAGTTCTTC; cdr3_aa: CASRLRDTFGEQFF
clone_size: .; j_call: TRBJ1-1; cdr3_length: 14; d_call: .; v_call: TRBV28; cdr3_nt: TGTGCCAGCAGTTTGCCCCAGGGGAACACTGAAGCTTTCTTT; cdr3_aa: CASSLPQGNTEAFF
clone_size: .; j_call: TRBJ1-2; cdr3_length: 16; d_call: .; v_call: TRBV5-6; cdr3_nt: TGTGCCAGCAGCCCCATCCTGGGGGGAGTTGCCTATGGCTACACCTTC; cdr3_aa: CASSPILGGVAYGYTF
clone_size: .; j_call: TRBJ2-2; cdr3_length: 14; d_call: .; v_call: TRBV6-5; cdr3_nt: TGTGCCAGCATTACCGGGACAACAACCGGGGAGCTGTTTTTT; cdr3_aa: CASITGTTTGELFF
clone_size: .; j_call: TRBJ2-1; cdr3_length: 17; d_call: TRBD2; v_call: TRBV2; cdr3_nt: TGTGCCAGCAGGTGGATAGCGGGAGGGATCTCCTACAATGAGCAGTTCTTC; cdr3_aa: CASRWIAGGISYNEQFF
clone_size: .; j_call: TRBJ1-1; cdr3_length: 17; d_call: TRBD1; v_call: TRBV19; cdr3_nt: TGTGCCAGTAGTATCCTCACCCTCACAGGGGCGAACACTGAAGCTTTCTTT; cdr3_aa: CASSILTLTGANTEAFF
clone_size: .; j_call: TRBJ2-1; cdr3_length: 17; d_call: TRBD2; v_call: TRBV4-2; cdr3_nt: TGTGCCAGCAGCTCAACACTAGCGGGAGGCCATCTTAATGAGCAGTTCTTC; cdr3_aa: CASSSTLAGGHLNEQFF
clone_size: .; j_call: TRBJ2-3; cdr3_length: 15; d_call: TRBD1; v_call: TRBV28; cdr3_nt: TGTGCCAGCAGTTTACAGGGGGCCCGCACAGATACGCAGTATTTT; cdr3_aa: CASSLQGARTDTQYF
clone_size: .; j_call: TRBJ2-2; cdr3_length: 13; d_call: .; v_call: TRBV27; cdr3_nt: TGTGCCAGCAAAGGCAGGGCGGACGGGGAGCTGTTTTTT; cdr3_aa: CASKGRADGELFF
clone_size: .; j_call: TRBJ2-1; cdr3_length: 16; d_call: .; v_call: TRBV19; cdr3_nt: TGTGCCAGTAGTGAGACAGGAACTTTTGGCTACAATGAGCAGTTCTTC; cdr3_aa: CASSETGTFGYNEQFF
clone_size: .; j_call: TRBJ2-7; cdr3_length: 15; d_call: TRBD2; v_call: TRBV12-5; cdr3_nt: TGTGCTAGTGGCACATATACTAGCGGGACCAACGAGCAGTACTTC; cdr3_aa: CASGTYTSGTNEQYF
clone_size: .; j_call: TRBJ2-1; cdr3_length: 17; d_call: TRBD2; v_call: TRBV4-1; cdr3_nt: TGCGCCAGCAGCCAAGTCCCCCTGGGACTAGCGGACAATGAGCAGTTCTTC; cdr3_aa: CASSQVPLGLADNEQFF